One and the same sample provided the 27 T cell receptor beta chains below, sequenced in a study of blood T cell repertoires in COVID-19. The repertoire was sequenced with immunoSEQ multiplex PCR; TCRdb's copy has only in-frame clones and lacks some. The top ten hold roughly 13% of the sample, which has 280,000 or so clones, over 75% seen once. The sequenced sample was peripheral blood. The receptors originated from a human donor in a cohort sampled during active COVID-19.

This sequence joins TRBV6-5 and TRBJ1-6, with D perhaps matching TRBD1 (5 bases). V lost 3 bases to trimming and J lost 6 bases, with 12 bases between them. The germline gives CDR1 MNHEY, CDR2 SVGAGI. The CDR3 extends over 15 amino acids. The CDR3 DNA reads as TGTGCCAGCAGTTATGGGTGGCAGGGTAATTCACCCCTCCACTTT. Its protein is CASSYGWQGNSPLHF.

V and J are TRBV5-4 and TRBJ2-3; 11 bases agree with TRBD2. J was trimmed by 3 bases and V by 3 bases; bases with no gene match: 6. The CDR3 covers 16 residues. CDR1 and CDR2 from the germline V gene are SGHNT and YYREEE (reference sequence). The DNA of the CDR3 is TGTGCCAGCAGCTCCCGACTAGCGGGGAGGACAGATACGCAGTATTTT. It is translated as CASSSRLAGRTDTQYF.

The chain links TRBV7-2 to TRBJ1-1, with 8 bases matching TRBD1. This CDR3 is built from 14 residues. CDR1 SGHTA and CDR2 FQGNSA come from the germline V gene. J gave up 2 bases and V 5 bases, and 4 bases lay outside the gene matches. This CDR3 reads CASSGQGRNTEAFF. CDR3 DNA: TGTGCCAGCAGCGGACAGGGACGTAACACTGAAGCTTTCTTT.

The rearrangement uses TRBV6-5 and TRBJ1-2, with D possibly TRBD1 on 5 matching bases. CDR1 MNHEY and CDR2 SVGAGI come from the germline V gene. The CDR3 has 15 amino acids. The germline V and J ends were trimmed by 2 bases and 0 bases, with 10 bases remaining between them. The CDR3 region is CASSYMAGSNYGYTF. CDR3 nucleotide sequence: TGTGCCAGCAGTTACATGGCAGGGTCTAACTATGGCTACACCTTC.

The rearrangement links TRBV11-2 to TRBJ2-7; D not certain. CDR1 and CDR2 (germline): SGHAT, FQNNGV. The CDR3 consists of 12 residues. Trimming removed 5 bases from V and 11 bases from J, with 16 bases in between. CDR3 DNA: TGTGCCAGCAGCCCAACCCATTACCAGGAGTACTTC. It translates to CASSPTHYQEYF.

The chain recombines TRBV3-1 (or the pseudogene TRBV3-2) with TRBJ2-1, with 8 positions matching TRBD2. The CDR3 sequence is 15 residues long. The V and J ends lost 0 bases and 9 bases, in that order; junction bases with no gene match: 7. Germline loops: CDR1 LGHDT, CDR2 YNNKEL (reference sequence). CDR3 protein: CASSQDLGRASEQFF. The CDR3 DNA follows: TGTGCCAGCAGCCAAGATCTCGGGAGGGCCAGTGAGCAGTTCTTC.

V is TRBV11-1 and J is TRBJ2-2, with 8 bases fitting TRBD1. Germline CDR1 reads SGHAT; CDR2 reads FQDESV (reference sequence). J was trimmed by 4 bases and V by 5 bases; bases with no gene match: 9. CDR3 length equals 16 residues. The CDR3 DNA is TGTGCCAGCAGCGCAGACAGGGGCCTGGGCACCGGGGAGCTGTTTTTT. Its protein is CASSADRGLGTGELFF.

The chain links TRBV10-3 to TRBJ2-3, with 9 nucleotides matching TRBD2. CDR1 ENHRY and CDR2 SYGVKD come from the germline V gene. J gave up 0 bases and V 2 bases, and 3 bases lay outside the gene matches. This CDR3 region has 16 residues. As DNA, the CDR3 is TGTGCCATCAGTGAGGGCGGGGGGGCTAGCACAGATACGCAGTATTTT. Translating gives CAISEGGGASTDTQYF.

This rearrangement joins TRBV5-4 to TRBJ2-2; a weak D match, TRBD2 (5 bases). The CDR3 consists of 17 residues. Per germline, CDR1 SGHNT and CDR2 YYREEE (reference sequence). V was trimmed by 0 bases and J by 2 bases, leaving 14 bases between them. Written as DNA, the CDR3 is TGTGCCAGCAGCTTGGCCATGGGTGGGAGCAACACCGGGGAGCTGTTTTTT. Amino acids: CASSLAMGGSNTGELFF.

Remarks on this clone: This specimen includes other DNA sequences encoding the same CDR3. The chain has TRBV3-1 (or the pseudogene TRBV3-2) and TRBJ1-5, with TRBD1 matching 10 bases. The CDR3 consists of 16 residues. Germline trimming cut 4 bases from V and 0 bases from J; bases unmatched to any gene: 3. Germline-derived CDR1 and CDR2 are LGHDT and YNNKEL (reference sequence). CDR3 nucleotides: TGTGCCAGCAGCCTCGGGACAGGGGATAGCAATCAGCCCCAGCATTTT. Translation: CASSLGTGDSNQPQHF.

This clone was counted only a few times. CDR3 amino acids: CASNSVHRGAGELFF. The DNA of the CDR3 is TGTGCCAGCAACAGCGTTCACAGGGGGGCCGGGGAGCTGTTTTTT. The V and J genes are TRBV28 and TRBJ2-2; 8 bases fit TRBD1. There are 15 residues in the CDR3. From germline, CDR1 is MDHEN and CDR2 SYDVKM. The V gene end was trimmed by 7 bases and the J gene end by 6 bases; junction bases not matched to a gene: 10.

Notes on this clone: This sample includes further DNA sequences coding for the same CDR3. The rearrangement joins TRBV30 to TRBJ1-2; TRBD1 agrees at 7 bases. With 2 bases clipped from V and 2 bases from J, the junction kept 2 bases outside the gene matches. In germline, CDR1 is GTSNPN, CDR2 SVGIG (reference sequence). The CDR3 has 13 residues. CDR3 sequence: CAWSPGGNYGYTF. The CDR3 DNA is TGTGCCTGGAGTCCAGGGGGAAACTATGGCTACACCTTC.

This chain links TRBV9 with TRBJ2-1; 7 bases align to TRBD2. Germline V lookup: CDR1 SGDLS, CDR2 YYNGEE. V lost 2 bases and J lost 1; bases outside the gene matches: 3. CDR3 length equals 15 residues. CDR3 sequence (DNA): TGTGCCAGCAGCGTTTCGGGAGGTTCCTACAATGAGCAGTTCTTC. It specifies CASSVSGGSYNEQFF. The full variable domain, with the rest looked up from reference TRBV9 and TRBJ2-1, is DSGVTQTPKHLITATGQRVTLRCSPRSGDLSVYWYQQSLDQGLQFLIQYYNGEERAKGNILERFSAQQFPDLHSELNLSSLELGDSALYFCASSVSGGSYNEQFFGPGTRLTVL.

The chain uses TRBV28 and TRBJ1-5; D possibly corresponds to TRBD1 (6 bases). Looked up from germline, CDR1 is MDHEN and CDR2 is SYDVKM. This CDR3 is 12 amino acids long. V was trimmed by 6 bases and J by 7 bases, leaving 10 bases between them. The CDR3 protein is CASRLQGQPQHF. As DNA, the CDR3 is TGTGCCAGCAGGCTACAGGGCCAGCCCCAGCATTTT. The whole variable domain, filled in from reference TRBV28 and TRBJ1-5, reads DVKVTQSSRYLVKRTGEKVFLECVQDMDHENMFWYRQDPGLGLRLIYFSYDVKMKEKGDIPEGYSVSREKKERFSLILESASTNQTSMYLCASRLQGQPQHFGDGTRLSIL.

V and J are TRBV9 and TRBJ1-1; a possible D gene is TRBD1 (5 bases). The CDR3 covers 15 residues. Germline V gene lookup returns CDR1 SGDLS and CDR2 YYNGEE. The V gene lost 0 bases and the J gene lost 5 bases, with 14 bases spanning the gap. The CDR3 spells CASSVEGIGGTEAFF. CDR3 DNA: TGTGCCAGCAGCGTAGAGGGGATCGGAGGGACTGAAGCTTTCTTT.

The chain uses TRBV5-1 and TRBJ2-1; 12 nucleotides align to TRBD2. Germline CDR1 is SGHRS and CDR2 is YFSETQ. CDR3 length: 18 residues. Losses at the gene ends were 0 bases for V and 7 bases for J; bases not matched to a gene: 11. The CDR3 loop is CASSLEVASGRAANEQFF. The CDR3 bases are TGCGCCAGCAGCTTGGAGGTGGCTAGCGGGAGGGCGGCAAATGAGCAGTTCTTC.

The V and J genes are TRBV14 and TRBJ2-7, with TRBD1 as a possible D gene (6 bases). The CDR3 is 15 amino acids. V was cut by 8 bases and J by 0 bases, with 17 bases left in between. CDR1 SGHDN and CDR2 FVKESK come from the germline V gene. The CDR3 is CASGRGFSSSYEQYF. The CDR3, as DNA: TGTGCCAGCGGCAGGGGCTTCTCGTCCTCCTACGAGCAGTACTTC.

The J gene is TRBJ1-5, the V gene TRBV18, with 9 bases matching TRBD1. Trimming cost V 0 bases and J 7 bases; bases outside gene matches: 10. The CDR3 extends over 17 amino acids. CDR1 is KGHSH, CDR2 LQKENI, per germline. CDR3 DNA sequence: TGTGCCAGCTCACCACCGCCGGGACAGGGAGGAGGGCAGCCCCAGCATTTT. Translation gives CASSPPPGQGGGQPQHF.

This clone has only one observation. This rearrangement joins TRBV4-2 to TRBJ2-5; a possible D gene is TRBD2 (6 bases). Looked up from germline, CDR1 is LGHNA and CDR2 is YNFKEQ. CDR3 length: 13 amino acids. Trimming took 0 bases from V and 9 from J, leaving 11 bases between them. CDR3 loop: CASSQDSGEAQYF. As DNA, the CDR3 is TGTGCCAGCAGCCAAGATTCCGGGGAGGCCCAGTACTTC.

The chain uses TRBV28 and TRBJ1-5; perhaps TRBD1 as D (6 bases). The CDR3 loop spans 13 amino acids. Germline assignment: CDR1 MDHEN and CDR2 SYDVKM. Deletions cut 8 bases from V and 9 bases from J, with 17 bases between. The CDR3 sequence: CASYRDPHRPQHF. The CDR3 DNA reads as TGTGCCAGCTACAGGGACCCCCACCGGCCCCAGCATTTT. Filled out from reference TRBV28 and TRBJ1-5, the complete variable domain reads DVKVTQSSRYLVKRTGEKVFLECVQDMDHENMFWYRQDPGLGLRLIYFSYDVKMKEKGDIPEGYSVSREKKERFSLILESASTNQTSMYLCASYRDPHRPQHFGDGTRLSIL.

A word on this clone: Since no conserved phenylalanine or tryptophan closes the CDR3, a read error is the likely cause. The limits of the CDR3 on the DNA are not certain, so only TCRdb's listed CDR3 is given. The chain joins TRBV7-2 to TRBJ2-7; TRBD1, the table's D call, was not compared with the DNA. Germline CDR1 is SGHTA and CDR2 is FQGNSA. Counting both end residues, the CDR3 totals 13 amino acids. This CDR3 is CASSLSGDTPTRI.

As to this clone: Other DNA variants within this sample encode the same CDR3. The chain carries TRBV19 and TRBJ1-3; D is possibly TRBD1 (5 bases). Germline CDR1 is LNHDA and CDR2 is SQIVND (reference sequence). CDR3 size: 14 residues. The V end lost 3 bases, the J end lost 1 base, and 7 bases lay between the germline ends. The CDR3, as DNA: TGTGCCAGTAGTATCTCAGGGTCTGGAAACACCATATATTTT. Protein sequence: CASSISGSGNTIYF.

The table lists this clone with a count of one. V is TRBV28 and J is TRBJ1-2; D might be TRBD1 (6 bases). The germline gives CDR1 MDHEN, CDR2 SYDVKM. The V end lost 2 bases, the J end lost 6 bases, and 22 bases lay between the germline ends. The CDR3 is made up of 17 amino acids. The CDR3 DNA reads TGTGCCAGCAGTTTAATTGACAGGAAGGCTTTCTCTAATGGCTACACCTTC. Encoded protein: CASSLIDRKAFSNGYTF.

This chain's CDR3 is CASSLSGGEQFF. CDR3 nucleotides: TGTGCCAGCAGCTTATCGGGAGGTGAGCAGTTCTTC. This chain links TRBV7-2 with TRBJ2-1; 7 bases agree with TRBD2. This CDR3 is 12 amino acids long. From germline, CDR1 is SGHTA and CDR2 FQGNSA. V was pared by 2 bases and J by 9 bases, with 1 base of the junction left unmatched.

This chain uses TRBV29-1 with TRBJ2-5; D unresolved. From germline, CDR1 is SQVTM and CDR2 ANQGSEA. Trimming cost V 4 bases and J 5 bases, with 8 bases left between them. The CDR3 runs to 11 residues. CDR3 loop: CSVVPLETQYF. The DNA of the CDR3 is TGCAGCGTTGTTCCTCTGGAGACCCAGTACTTC.

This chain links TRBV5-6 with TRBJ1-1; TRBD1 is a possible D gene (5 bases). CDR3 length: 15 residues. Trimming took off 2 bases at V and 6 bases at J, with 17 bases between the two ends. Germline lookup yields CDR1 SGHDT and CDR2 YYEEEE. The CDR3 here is CASSFYQGKVAEAFF. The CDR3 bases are TGTGCCAGCAGCTTTTACCAGGGAAAAGTCGCTGAAGCTTTCTTT.

The CDR3 loop reads CASSPLEGGRRDGYTF. The CDR3 nucleotides read TGTGCCAGCTCACCACTGGAAGGGGGCAGACGGGATGGCTACACCTTC. The V call is TRBV18, the J call TRBJ1-2, with 7 nucleotides matching TRBD1. V was pared by 1 base and J by 6 bases, with 11 bases of the junction left unmatched. This CDR3 is 16 amino acids long. The germline V gene encodes CDR1 KGHSH and CDR2 LQKENI. The variable domain in full, completed from reference TRBV18 and TRBJ1-2, reads NAGVMQNPRHLVRRRGQEARLRCSPMKGHSHVYWYRQLPEEGLKFMVYLQKENIIDESGMPKERFSAEFPKEGPSILRIQQVVRGDSAAYFCASSPLEGGRRDGYTFGSGTRLTVV.